A single sample gave rise to the 3 T cell receptor beta chains below, sequenced in a study of human T cells and chemical hapten exposure. The time point was: patch test 1, 2 weeks after DPC sensitization. Noted treatment: therapeutic diphenylcyclopropenone sensitization with weekly scalp DPC. TCRdb re-analysed the RACE reads in MiXCR, keeping a single row per CDR3 protein. The sample has some 200,000 distinct CDR3 sequences, about 20% seen once; the top ten hold under 7.5%. Sequenced material: whole blood, taken in connection with sensitization to the hapten diphenylcyclopropenone (DPC). The receptors derive from a woman aged 50 to 60 with alopecia areata. Some clones in this sample may be carry-over from other donors' samples.

This clonotype was recorded a few times. This rearrangement joins TRBV19 to TRBJ2-7, with D perhaps TRBD2 (6 bases). In germline, CDR1 is LNHDA, CDR2 SQIVND (reference sequence). The CDR3 runs to 14 residues. V lost 4 bases, J lost 1 base, and 11 bases lay in between. The CDR3 reads CASSKGGTSYEQYF. For the CDR3, the DNA is TGTGCCAGTAGTAAGGGCGGGACTTCCTACGAGCAGTACTTC.

This clonotype was found a few times. V is TRBV20-1 and J is TRBJ2-3, with 10 bases matching TRBD2. Per the germline V gene, CDR1 is DFQATT and CDR2 is SNEGSKA (reference sequence). The CDR3 is made up of 14 amino acids. With V trimmed by 1 base and J by 7 bases, 5 bases remained unmatched. CDR3 sequence (DNA): TGCAGTGCTAGAGTCCCTAGCGGGAGACATACGCAGTATTTT. The encoded protein is CSARVPSGRHTQYF.

CDR3: CASQASSANNSPLHF. In DNA form, the CDR3 reads TGTGCCAGTCAGGCCTCCTCGGCCAATAATTCACCCCTCCACTTT. The chain has TRBV6-5 and TRBJ1-6; D is unresolved. This CDR3 is built from 15 residues. CDR1 and CDR2 from the germline V gene are MNHEY and SVGAGI. The V end was cut by 9 bases, the J end by 5 bases, with 17 bases between.